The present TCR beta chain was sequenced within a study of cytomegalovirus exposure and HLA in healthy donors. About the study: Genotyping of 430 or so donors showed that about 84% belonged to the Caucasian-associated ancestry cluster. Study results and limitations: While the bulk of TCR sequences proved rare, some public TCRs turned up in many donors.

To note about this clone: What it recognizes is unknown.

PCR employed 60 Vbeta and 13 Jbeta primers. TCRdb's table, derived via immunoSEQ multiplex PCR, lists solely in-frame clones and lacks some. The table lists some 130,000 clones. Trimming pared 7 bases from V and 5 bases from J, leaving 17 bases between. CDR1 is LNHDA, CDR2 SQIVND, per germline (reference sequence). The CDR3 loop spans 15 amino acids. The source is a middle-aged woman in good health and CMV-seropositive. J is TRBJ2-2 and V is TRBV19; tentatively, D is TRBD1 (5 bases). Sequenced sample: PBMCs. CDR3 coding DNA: TGTGCCAGTACCCCGTTTCTGACAGCGACCGGGGAGCTGTTTTTT. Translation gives CASTPFLTATGELFF.